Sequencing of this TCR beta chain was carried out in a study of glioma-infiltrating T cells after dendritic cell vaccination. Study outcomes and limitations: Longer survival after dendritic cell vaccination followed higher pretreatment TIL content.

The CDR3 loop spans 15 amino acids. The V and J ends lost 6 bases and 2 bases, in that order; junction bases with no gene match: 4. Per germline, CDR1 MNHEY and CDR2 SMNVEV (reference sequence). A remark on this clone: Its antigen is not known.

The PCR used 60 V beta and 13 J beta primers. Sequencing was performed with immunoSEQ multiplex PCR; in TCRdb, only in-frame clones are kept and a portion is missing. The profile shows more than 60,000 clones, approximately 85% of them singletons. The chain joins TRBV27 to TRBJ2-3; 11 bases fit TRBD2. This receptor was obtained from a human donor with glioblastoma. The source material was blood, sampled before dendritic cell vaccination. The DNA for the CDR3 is TGTGCCAGCAGGCTACTAGCGGGGGACACAGATACGCAGTATTTT. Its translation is CASRLLAGDTDTQYF.